The T cell receptor (beta chain) described here comes from a study of blood T cell repertoires in COVID-19. For the study at large: The cDNA or gDNA used as material had been derived from T cells, B-cell-depleted T cells, or PBMCs.

In germline, CDR1 is MDHEN, CDR2 SYDVKM. The CDR3 sequence is 15 residues long. Trimming pared 7 bases from V and 1 base from J, leaving 16 bases between. Methods used by the authors: Scientists estimated how many nucleated cells there were by amplifying reference gene primers. Assay: immunoSEQ multiplex PCR; the TCRdb copy retains only in-frame clones and omits some. The DNA gave D and trimming, while V, J and clone size come from that table. The sample includes a few hundred thousand clones, roughly 85% of them seen just once. Sequenced material: PBMCs or T cells enriched from blood (not recorded which). The source of this sequence is a woman between 45 and 65 years old who had recovered from COVID-19. V is TRBV28 and J is TRBJ1-2; D is possibly TRBD1 (6 bases). The DNA for the CDR3 is TGTGCCAGCAAAACGCGACAGGCCTTTAACTATGGCTACACCTTC. Translating gives CASKTRQAFNYGYTF.